This T cell receptor (beta chain) was documented in a study of beta chain features in type 1 diabetes. General study points: Patients with Type 1 diabetes showed moderately but significantly shorter TCRB CDR3s in all four CD4+ subsets.

Since all of the isolated RNA was reverse transcribed, expressed TCRB transcripts were what got sequenced. Sequencing used immunoSEQ multiplex PCR; TCRdb keeps in-frame clones, though not all of them. This sample yields hundreds of thousands of clones, of which around an eighth are seen a single time; approximately 0.022% belongs to the top ten. The CDR3 is made up of 15 amino acids. Germline CDR1 GTSNPN, CDR2 SVGIG (reference sequence). Between the trimmed V and J ends, which lost 1 base and 13 bases, there was a span of 20 bases. The sample holds a few counts of this clone. Its antigen is not known.

The sequence derives from a young man with type 1 diabetes. The sequencing input was naive CD4+ T cells from blood. This chain uses TRBV30 with TRBJ1-6; D is unresolved. The CDR3 region is CAWSATGPTSGPLHF. The CDR3 coding sequence is TGTGCCTGGAGTGCCACCGGGCCTACCTCGGGGCCCCTCCACTTT.